This section outlines one T cell receptor (beta chain) sequence together with its context. The data belong to a study of T cell responses to AZD1222 COVID-19 vaccine. Repertoires were generated with immunoSEQ multiplex PCR, while TCRdb's copy carries only in-frame clones and drops some. In the table there are roughly 160,000 clones, around 90% of which are singletons. There are 13 residues in the CDR3. Per germline, CDR1 MRHNA and CDR2 SNTAGT. The V gene lost 5 bases and the J gene lost 6 bases, with 12 bases spanning the gap. The rearrangement joins TRBV6-4 to TRBJ2-3, with D tentatively TRBD2 (5 bases). Material: peripheral blood, obtained 28 days after the second AZD1222 dose. The sequence was collected from an adult who received the AZD1222 COVID-19 vaccine. CDR3 DNA sequence: TGTGCCAGCAGTACGACTACCAGGGATACGCAGTATTTT. This sequence encodes CASSTTTRDTQYF.